The next 14 T cell receptor beta chains were all read from a single sample in a study of CD8+CD57+ T cells in acquired aplastic anemia. The template used for profiling TCR beta VDJ and CDR3 was genomic DNA. TCRdb recomputed calls from the reads with MiXCR, one row per CDR3 protein. This table has 200,000 to 250,000 distinct CDR3 sequences, 34% appearing once. The sample consisted of sorted CD4+, CD8+, or CD8+CD57+ T cells (not recorded which) from PBMCs. The receptors here all came from a human donor in good health, serving as a control.

This clonotype is a singleton in its sample. J is TRBJ1-1 and V is TRBV25-1, with TRBD1 matching 7 bases. V dropped 3 bases and J dropped 3; count of bases not matched to a gene: 13. Germline V gene sequence: CDR1 MGHDK, CDR2 SYGVNS. This CDR3 is built from 17 residues. The CDR3 region is CASSDPGTALDYTEAFF. As DNA, the CDR3 is TGTGCCAGCAGTGACCCCGGGACAGCACTTGATTACACTGAAGCTTTCTTT.

This clonotype was found many times. The chain has TRBV12-3 or TRBV12-4 and TRBJ2-7; tentatively, D is TRBD2 (6 bases). This CDR3 has 14 residues. The V end was cut by 5 bases, the J end by 2 bases, with 13 bases between. CDR3 region: CASSPSSAPYEQYF. The CDR3 nucleotides are TGTGCCAGCAGTCCATCTAGCGCACCCTACGAGCAGTACTTC.

This clonotype occurred many times. This chain connects TRBV7-2 to TRBJ1-1, with no clear D. This CDR3 spans 13 amino acids. V was shortened by 1 base and J by 7 bases, with 10 bases between the two germline ends. Germline values: CDR1 SGHTA, CDR2 FQGNSA. The CDR3, as DNA: TGTGCCAGCAGCTTAGTGGCAGGTATTGAAGCTTTCTTT. Translating it yields CASSLVAGIEAFF.

The chain joins TRBV24-1 to TRBJ2-7, with 9 bases that match TRBD2. From germline, CDR1 is KGHDR and CDR2 SFDVKD. The CDR3 has 14 amino acids. Trimming at V came to 10 bases and at J to 1 base, leaving 7 bases not matched to a gene. The CDR3 is CATGGSGSSYEQYF. The CDR3 nucleotides are TGTGCCACAGGGGGTAGCGGGAGTTCCTACGAGCAGTACTTC.

This clonotype was seen repeatedly, ten times or more. The chain joins TRBV29-1 to TRBJ2-5; maybe TRBD2 (5 bases). The V end lost 2 bases, the J end lost 5 bases, and 18 bases lay between the germline ends. CDR3 size: 15 residues. Germline values: CDR1 SQVTM, CDR2 ANQGSEA. CDR3 residues: CSVEKGGLRMETQYF. CDR3 DNA: TGCAGCGTTGAAAAAGGCGGACTTCGAATGGAGACCCAGTACTTC.

This chain joins TRBV7-6 and TRBJ2-7; D is unresolved. V was cut by 3 bases and J by 7 bases, with 10 bases left in between. The CDR3 is made up of 12 amino acids. Germline V gives CDR1 SGHVS, CDR2 FNYEAQ. The CDR3 sequence: CASSFSGKEQYF. For the CDR3, the DNA is TGTGCCAGCAGCTTCTCCGGAAAGGAGCAGTACTTC.

This clonotype was seen repeatedly, ten times or more. This chain links TRBV2 with TRBJ1-6; no firm D call. V was cut by 4 bases and J by 7 bases, with 14 bases left in between. The CDR3 has 15 residues. Per the germline V gene, CDR1 is SNHLY and CDR2 is FYNNEI. Here the CDR3 reads CASSVFGRLNSPLHF. The CDR3 DNA is TGTGCCAGCAGTGTCTTCGGACGGCTAAATTCACCCCTCCACTTT.

The V gene is TRBV6-2 or TRBV6-3, the J gene TRBJ1-5; no reliable D call. Trimming shortened V by 0 bases and J by 3 bases, and 12 bases separated the two germline ends. The CDR3 sequence is 16 residues long. Germline V lookup: CDR1 MNHEY, CDR2 SVGEGT. The CDR3 DNA is TGTGCCAGCAGTTACTCGAACCCCACTTTCAATCAGCCCCAGCATTTT. Translating gives CASSYSNPTFNQPQHF.

This chain connects TRBV30 to TRBJ1-2, with D unclear. The length of the CDR3 is 12 residues. V lost 4 bases to trimming and J lost 4 bases, with 10 bases between them. Germline lookup yields CDR1 GTSNPN and CDR2 SVGIG (reference sequence). The DNA of the CDR3 is TGTGCCTGGACGGTGGCAGGCTATGGCTACACCTTC. It is translated as CAWTVAGYGYTF.

The chain has TRBV20-1 and TRBJ2-3; D remains unclear. The CDR3 is made up of 12 amino acids. Germline loops: CDR1 DFQATT, CDR2 SNEGSKA (reference sequence). V dropped 0 bases and J dropped 3 bases, with 4 bases sitting between them. CDR3 residues: CSARDYTDTQYF. The DNA for the CDR3 is TGCAGTGCTAGAGACTATACAGATACGCAGTATTTT.

This clonotype was observed a single time. A much larger clone differs from this one at a single base, so this may be a read error. This chain connects TRBV20-1 to TRBJ2-3; 13 bases match TRBD2. V was pared by 3 bases and J by 6 bases, with 0 bases of the junction left unmatched. In germline, CDR1 is DFQATT, CDR2 SNEGSKA (reference sequence). CDR3 length: 13 residues. The CDR3, as DNA: TGCAGTGCTAGGACTAGCGGGAGGGATACGCAGTATTTT. As protein: CSARTSGRDTQYF.

Turning to this clonotype: The final CDR3 position lacks the conserved phenylalanine or tryptophan, pointing to a likely read error. This chain connects TRBV6-1 to TRBJ1-2; D uncertain. V lost 2 bases to trimming and J lost 5 bases, with 15 bases between them. The germline gives CDR1 MNHNS, CDR2 SASEGT. CDR3 length equals 15 residues. The CDR3 region is CASSENWSAPYGYTL. The CDR3 DNA reads as TGTGCCAGCAGTGAAAATTGGAGTGCCCCTTATGGCTACACCCTC.

The chain employs TRBV15 and TRBJ2-3; 11 bases match TRBD2. This CDR3 contains 17 residues. After removal of 0 bases from V and 0 bases from J, the junction contained 2 bases not matched to a gene. Germline CDR1 and CDR2: LNHNV and YYDKDF (reference sequence). The CDR3 DNA is TGTGCCACCAGCAGAGATAGCGGGGGGGCTAGCACAGATACGCAGTATTTT. It translates to CATSRDSGGASTDTQYF.

This clonotype was recorded a few times. This chain joins TRBV6-2 or TRBV6-3 and TRBJ2-2; D uncertain. Germline values: CDR1 MNHEY, CDR2 SVGEGT. Trimming shortened V by 6 bases and J by 7 bases, and 12 bases separated the two germline ends. CDR3 size: 13 residues. The CDR3 sequence: CASRYTLGGELFF. The CDR3, as DNA: TGTGCCAGCAGGTACACTCTAGGCGGGGAGCTGTTTTTT.